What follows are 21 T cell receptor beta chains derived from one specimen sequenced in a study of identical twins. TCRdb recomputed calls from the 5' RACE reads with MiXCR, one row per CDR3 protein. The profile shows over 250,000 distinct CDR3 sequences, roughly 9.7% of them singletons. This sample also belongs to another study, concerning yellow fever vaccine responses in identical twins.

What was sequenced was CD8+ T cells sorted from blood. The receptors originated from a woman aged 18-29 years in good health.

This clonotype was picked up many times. CDR3 protein: CASSLGGPGDTQYF. The CDR3 nucleotides read TGTGCCAGCAGCTTAGGGGGGCCGGGGGATACGCAGTATTTT. This chain uses TRBV7-2 with TRBJ2-3; D possibly corresponds to TRBD1 (6 bases). Germline V lookup: CDR1 SGHTA, CDR2 FQGNSA. The germline V and J ends were trimmed by 1 base and 6 bases, with 11 bases remaining between them. The CDR3 length is 14 residues.

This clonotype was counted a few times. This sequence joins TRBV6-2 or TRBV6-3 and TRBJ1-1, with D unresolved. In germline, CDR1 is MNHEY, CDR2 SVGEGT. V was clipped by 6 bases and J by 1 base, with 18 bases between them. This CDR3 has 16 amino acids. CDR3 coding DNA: TGTGCCAGCAGCCCACTCCCGAGTAAGGGGAACACTGAAGCTTTCTTT. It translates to CASSPLPSKGNTEAFF.

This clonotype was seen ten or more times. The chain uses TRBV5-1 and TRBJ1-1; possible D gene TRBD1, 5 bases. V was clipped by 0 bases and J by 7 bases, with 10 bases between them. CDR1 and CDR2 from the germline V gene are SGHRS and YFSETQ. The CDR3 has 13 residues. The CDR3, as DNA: TGCGCCAGCAGCTTGGTTGTGGGGCATGAAGCTTTCTTT. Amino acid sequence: CASSLVVGHEAFF.

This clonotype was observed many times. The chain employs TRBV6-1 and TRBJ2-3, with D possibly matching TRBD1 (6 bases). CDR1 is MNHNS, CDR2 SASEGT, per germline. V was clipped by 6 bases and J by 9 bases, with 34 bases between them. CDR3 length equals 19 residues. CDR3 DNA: TGTGCCAGCAGCCAACCGGTCCTACAGGGTCCCAGGCACAGATGGACGCAGTATTTT. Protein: CASSQPVLQGPRHRWTQYF.

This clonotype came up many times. The CDR3 loop reads CSARDAPDRESSPLHF. The CDR3 region has the DNA TGCAGTGCTAGAGATGCCCCCGACAGGGAGAGTTCACCCCTCCACTTT. The V gene is TRBV20-1, the J gene TRBJ1-6; 7 bases fit TRBD1. The CDR3 is made up of 16 amino acids. The V segment lost 0 bases and the J segment 9 bases; nucleotides outside the gene matches: 11. Germline assignment: CDR1 DFQATT and CDR2 SNEGSKA (reference sequence).

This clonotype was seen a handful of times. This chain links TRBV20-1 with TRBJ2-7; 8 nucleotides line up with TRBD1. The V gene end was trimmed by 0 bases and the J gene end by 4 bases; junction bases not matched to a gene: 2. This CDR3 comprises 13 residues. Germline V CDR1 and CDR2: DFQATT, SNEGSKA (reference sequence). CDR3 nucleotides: TGCAGTGCTAGAGACAGGGGGCGGTACGAGCAGTACTTC. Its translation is CSARDRGRYEQYF.

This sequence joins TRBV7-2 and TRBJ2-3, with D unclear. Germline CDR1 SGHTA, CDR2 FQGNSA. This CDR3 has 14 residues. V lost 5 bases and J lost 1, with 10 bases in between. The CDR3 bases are TGTGCCAGCAGCGTGTGGGCCGGCACAGATACGCAGTATTTT. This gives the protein CASSVWAGTDTQYF.

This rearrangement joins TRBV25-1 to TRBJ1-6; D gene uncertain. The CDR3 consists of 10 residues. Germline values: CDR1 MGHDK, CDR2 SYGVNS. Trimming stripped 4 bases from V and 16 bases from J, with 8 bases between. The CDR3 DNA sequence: TGTGCCAGCAGTGGGACTATTCTCCACTTT. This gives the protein CASSGTILHF.

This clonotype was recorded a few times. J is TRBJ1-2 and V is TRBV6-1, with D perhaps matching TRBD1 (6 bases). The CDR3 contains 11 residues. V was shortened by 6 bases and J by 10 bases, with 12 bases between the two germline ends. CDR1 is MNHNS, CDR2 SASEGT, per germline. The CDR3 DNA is TGTGCCAGCAGGAAACAGGGTGACTACACCTTC. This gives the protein CASRKQGDYTF.

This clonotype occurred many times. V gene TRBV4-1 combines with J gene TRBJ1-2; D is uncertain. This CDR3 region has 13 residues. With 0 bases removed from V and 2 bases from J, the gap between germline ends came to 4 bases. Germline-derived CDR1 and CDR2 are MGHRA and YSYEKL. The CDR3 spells CASSQDVNYGYTF. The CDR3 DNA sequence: TGCGCCAGCAGCCAAGATGTGAACTATGGCTACACCTTC.

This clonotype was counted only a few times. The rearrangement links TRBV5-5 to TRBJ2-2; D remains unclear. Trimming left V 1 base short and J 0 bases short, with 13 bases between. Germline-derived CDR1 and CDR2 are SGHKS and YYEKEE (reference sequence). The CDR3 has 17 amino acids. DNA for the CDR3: TGTGCCAGCAGCTTGCGTGGGCAGGCGGCGAACACCGGGGAGCTGTTTTTT. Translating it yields CASSLRGQAANTGELFF.

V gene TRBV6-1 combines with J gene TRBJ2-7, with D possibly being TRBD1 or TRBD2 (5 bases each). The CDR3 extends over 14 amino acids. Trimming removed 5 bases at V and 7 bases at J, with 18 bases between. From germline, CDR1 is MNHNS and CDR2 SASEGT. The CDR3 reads CASSRDAVRSEQYF. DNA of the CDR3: TGTGCCAGCAGTCGGGACGCGGTCCGCTCAGAGCAGTACTTC.

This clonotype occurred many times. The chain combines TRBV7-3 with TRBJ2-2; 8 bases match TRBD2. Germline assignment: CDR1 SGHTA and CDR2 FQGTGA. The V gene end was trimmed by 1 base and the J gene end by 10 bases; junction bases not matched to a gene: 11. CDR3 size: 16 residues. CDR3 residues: CASSLIPSGGVEELFF. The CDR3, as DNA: TGTGCCAGCAGCTTAATCCCCAGCGGGGGAGTGGAGGAGCTGTTTTTT.

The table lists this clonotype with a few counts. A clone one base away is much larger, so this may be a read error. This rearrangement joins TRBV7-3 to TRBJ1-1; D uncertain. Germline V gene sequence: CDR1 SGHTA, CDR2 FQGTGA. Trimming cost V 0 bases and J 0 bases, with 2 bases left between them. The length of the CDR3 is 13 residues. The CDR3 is CASSLTLNTEAFF. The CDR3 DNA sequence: TGTGCCAGCAGCTTAACCCTGAACACTGAAGCTTTCTTT.

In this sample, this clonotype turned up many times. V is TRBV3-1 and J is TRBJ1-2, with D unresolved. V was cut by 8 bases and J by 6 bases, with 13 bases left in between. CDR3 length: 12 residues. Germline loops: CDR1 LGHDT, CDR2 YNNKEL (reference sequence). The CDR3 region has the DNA TGTGCCAGCGGAAGGGAAGGCGATGGCTACACCTTC. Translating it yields CASGREGDGYTF.

The CDR3 protein is CASKGDLRYEQYF. CDR3 DNA sequence: TGTGCCAGCAAAGGGGACTTGAGGTACGAGCAGTACTTC. The chain employs TRBV12-3 or TRBV12-4 and TRBJ2-7, with D perhaps TRBD2 (6 bases). V was shortened by 7 bases and J by 4 bases, with 14 bases between the two germline ends. The CDR3 contains 13 residues.

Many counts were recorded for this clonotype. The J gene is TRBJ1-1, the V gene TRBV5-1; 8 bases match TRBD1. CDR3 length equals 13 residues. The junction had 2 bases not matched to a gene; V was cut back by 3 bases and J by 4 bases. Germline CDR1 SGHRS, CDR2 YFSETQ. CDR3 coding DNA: TGCGCCAGCAGCTGGACAGGGTCCACTGAAGCTTTCTTT. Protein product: CASSWTGSTEAFF.

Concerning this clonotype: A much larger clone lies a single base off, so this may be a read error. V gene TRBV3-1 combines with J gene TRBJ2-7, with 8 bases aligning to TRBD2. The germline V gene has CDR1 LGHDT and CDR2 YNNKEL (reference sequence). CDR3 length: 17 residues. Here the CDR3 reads CTSSQDSRIAGRYEQYF. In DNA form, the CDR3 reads TGTACCAGCAGCCAAGATTCGAGGATAGCGGGGAGATACGAGCAGTACTTC.

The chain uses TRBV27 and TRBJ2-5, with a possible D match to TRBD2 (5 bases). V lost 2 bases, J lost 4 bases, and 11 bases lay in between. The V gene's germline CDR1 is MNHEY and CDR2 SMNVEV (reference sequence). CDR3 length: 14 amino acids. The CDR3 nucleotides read TGTGCCAGCAGTTTAAGGAGGATGGCAGAGACCCAGTACTTC. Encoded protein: CASSLRRMAETQYF.

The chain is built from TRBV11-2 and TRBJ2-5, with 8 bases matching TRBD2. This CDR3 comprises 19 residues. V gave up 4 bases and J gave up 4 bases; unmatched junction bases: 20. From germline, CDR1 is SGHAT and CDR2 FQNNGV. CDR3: CASSSYPFRLAGEGETQYF. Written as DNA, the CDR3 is TGTGCCAGCAGCTCATACCCCTTTAGGCTAGCGGGCGAAGGAGAGACCCAGTACTTC.

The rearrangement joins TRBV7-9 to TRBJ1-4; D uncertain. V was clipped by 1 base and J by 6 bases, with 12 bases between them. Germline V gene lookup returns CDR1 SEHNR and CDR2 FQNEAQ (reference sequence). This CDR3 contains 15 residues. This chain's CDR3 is CASSLETRPYEKLFF. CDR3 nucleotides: TGTGCCAGCAGCTTAGAAACAAGGCCCTATGAAAAACTGTTTTTT.